Listed below are T cell receptor beta chains from one sample, sequenced in a study of cytomegalovirus exposure and HLA in healthy donors. Some clones are missing from TCRdb's copy, which holds only in-frame ones; the method was immunoSEQ multiplex PCR. The data show about 71,000 clones, 70% to 80% seen once. The sample consisted of PBMCs. The receptors were sampled from a woman aged 50 to 60 in good health and CMV-seropositive. CDR3s leave out the opening cysteine and the closing phenylalanine or tryptophan.

j_gene: TRBJ2-5; v_gene: TRBV19; CDR3aa: ASSIQGGQETQY
j_gene: TRBJ1-2; v_gene: TRBV6-5; CDR3aa: ASRNDYYGYT
j_gene: TRBJ1-5; v_gene: TRBV28; CDR3aa: ASRTGGVSNQPQH
j_gene: TRBJ1-1; v_gene: TRBV18; CDR3aa: ASSPSARDTEAF
j_gene: TRBJ2-6; v_gene: TRBV27; CDR3aa: ASSRGTGANVLT
j_gene: TRBJ1-1; v_gene: TRBV4-3; CDR3aa: ASSHADREDEAF
j_gene: TRBJ2-7; v_gene: TRBV5-6; CDR3aa: ASSPGTGAISYEQY
j_gene: TRBJ2-2; v_gene: TRBV21-1; CDR3aa: ASSPRGGRGGELF
j_gene: TRBJ2-7; v_gene: TRBV10-3; CDR3aa: AISDRVVIYEQY
j_gene: TRBJ1-1; v_gene: TRBV6-5; CDR3aa: ASSPAGENTEAF
j_gene: TRBJ2-5; v_gene: TRBV7-8; CDR3aa: ASRTTAGTTPDGTQY
j_gene: TRBJ2-7; v_gene: TRBV11-1; CDR3aa: ASSQGSGRSDRGGDEQY
j_gene: TRBJ1-3; v_gene: TRBV7-2; CDR3aa: ASSPEATSGNTIY
j_gene: TRBJ2-5; v_gene: TRBV28; CDR3aa: ASYGAGTQY
j_gene: TRBJ2-7; v_gene: TRBV7-2; CDR3aa: ASSLGQGLDYEQY
j_gene: TRBJ1-5; v_gene: TRBV28; CDR3aa: ASTIRDQPQH
j_gene: TRBJ1-1; v_gene: TRBV14; CDR3aa: ASSTHRDTEAF
j_gene: TRBJ1-2; v_gene: TRBV27; CDR3aa: ASSLSGTGSTYGYT
j_gene: TRBJ2-3; v_gene: TRBV7-6; CDR3aa: ASSLGGGVITDTQY
j_gene: TRBJ2-3; v_gene: TRBV5-6; CDR3aa: ASSRSEADTQY
j_gene: TRBJ2-7; v_gene: TRBV10-3; CDR3aa: AISESDGATSYEQY
j_gene: TRBJ1-1; v_gene: TRBV6-5; CDR3aa: ASSLRENTEAF
j_gene: TRBJ1-1; v_gene: TRBV2; CDR3aa: ASRTGKVNTEAF
j_gene: TRBJ2-3; v_gene: TRBV2; CDR3aa: ASHVLSGIGDTQY
j_gene: TRBJ2-3; v_gene: TRBV6-1; CDR3aa: ASTVPTDTQY
j_gene: TRBJ2-5; v_gene: TRBV6-6; CDR3aa: ASSYRTSGKETQY
j_gene: TRBJ2-1; v_gene: TRBV27; CDR3aa: ASTPVTSGRVSSYNEQF
j_gene: TRBJ1-5; v_gene: TRBV28; CDR3aa: ASSLPGSNQPQH
j_gene: TRBJ2-7; v_gene: TRBV2; CDR3aa: ASSHRYEQY